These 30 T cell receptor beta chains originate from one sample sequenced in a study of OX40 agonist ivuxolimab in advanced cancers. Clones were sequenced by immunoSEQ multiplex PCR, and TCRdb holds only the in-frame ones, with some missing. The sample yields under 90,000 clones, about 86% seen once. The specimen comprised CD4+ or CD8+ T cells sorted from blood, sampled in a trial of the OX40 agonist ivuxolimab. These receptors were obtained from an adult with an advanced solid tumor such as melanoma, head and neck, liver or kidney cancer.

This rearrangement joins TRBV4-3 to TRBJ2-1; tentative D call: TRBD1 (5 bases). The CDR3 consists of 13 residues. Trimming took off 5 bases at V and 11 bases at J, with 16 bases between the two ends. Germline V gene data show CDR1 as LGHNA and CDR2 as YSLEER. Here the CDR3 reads CASSTNQQDQQFF. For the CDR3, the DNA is TGCGCCAGCAGCACAAACCAACAGGACCAGCAGTTCTTC.

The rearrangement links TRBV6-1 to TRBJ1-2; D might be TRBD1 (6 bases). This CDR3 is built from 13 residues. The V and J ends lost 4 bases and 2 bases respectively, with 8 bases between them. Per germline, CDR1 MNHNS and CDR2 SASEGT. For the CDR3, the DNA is TGTGCCAGCAGTGGGAGGGGGAACTATGGCTACACCTTC. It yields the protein CASSGRGNYGYTF.

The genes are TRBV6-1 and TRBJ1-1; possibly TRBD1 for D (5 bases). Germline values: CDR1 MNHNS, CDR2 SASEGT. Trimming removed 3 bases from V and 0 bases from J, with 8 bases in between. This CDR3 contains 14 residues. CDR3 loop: CASSEGGLNTEAFF. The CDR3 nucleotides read TGTGCCAGCAGTGAGGGGGGGTTGAACACTGAAGCTTTCTTT.

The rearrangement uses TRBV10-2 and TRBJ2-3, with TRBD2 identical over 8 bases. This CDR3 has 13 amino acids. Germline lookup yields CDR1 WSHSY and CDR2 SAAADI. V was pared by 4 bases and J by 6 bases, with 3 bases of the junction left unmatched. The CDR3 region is CASSVQRGDTQYF. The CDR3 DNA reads TGCGCCAGCAGTGTCCAGCGGGGGGATACGCAGTATTTT.

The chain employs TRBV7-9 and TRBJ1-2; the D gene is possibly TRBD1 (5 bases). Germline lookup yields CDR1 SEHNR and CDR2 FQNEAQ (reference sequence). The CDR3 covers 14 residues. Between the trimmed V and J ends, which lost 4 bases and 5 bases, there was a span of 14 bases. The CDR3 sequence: CASSSAGTDYGYTF. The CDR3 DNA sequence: TGTGCCAGCAGCTCAGCCGGGACGGATTATGGCTACACCTTC. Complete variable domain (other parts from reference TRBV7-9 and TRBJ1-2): DTGVSQNPRHKITKRGQNVTFRCDPISEHNRLYWYRQTLGQGPEFLTYFQNEAQLEKSRLLSDRFSAERPKGSFSTLEIQRTEQGDSAMYLCASSSAGTDYGYTFGSGTRLTVV.

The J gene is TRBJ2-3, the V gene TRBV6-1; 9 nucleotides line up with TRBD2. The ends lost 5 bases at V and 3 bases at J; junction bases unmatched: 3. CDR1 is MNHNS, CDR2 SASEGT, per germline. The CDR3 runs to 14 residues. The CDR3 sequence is CASSYLAGTDTQYF. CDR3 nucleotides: TGTGCCAGCAGTTATCTAGCGGGAACAGATACGCAGTATTTT.

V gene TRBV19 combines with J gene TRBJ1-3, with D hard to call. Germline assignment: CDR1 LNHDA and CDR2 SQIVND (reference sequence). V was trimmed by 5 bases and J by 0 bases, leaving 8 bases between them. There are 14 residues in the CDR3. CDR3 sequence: CASSLRPSGNTIYF. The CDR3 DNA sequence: TGTGCCAGTAGTCTCAGACCCTCTGGAAACACCATATATTTT.

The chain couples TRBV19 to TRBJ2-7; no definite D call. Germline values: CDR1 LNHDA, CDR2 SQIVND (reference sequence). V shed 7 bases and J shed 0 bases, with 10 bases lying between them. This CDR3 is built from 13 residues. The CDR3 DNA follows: TGTGCCAGTACGGTGGATAGCTCCTACGAGCAGTACTTC. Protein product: CASTVDSSYEQYF.

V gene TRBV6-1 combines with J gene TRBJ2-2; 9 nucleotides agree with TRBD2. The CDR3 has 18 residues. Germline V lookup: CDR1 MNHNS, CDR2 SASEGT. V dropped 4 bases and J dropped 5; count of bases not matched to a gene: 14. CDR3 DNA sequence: TGTGCCAGCAGTGCCGTGGAGCGGGGGGTACCTGGGACCGGGGAGCTGTTTTTT. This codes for CASSAVERGVPGTGELFF.

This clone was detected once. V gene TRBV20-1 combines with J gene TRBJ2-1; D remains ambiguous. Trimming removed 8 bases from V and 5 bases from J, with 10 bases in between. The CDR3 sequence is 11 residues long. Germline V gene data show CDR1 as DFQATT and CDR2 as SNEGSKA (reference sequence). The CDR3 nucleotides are TGCAGTACCGGCGCTGACAATGAGCAGTTCTTC. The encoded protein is CSTGADNEQFF.

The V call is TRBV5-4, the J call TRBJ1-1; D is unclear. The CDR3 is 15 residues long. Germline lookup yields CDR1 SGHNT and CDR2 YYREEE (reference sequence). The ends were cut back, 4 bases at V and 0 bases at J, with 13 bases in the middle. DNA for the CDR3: TGTGCCAGCAGCACGAAAATGACCGTGAACACTGAAGCTTTCTTT. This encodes CASSTKMTVNTEAFF.

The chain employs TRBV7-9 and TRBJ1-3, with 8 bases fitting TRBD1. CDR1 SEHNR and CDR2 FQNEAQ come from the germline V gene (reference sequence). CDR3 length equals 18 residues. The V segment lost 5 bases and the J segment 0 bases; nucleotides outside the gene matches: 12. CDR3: CASSPDGQGTLSGNTIYF. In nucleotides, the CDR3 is TGTGCCAGCAGCCCCGATGGACAGGGAACGCTCTCTGGAAACACCATATATTTT.

CDR3 protein: CASSVRWIPTGELFF. CDR3 coding DNA: TGTGCCAGCAGCGTACGGTGGATCCCAACCGGGGAGCTGTTTTTT. The rearrangement joins TRBV9 to TRBJ2-2; no definite D call. The V and J ends lost 1 base and 5 bases respectively, with 12 bases between them. Germline V gene lookup returns CDR1 SGDLS and CDR2 YYNGEE. There are 15 residues in the CDR3.

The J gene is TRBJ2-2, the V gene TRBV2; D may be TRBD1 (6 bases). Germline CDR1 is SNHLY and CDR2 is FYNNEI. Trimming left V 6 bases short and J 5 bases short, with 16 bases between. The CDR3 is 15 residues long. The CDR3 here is CASRPGLGGTGELFF. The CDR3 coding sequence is TGTGCCAGCAGGCCCGGGTTAGGGGGAACCGGGGAGCTGTTTTTT.

CDR3 nucleotide sequence: TGTGCCAGTAGTATAGTGAGGCAGGGTTCGGGCAATCAGCCCCAGCATTTT. This gives the protein CASSIVRQGSGNQPQHF. V is TRBV19 and J is TRBJ1-5; D is perhaps TRBD1 (5 bases). Germline CDR1 and CDR2: LNHDA and SQIVND (reference sequence). The V end lost 1 base, the J end lost 2 bases, and 15 bases lay between the germline ends. This CDR3 spans 17 amino acids.

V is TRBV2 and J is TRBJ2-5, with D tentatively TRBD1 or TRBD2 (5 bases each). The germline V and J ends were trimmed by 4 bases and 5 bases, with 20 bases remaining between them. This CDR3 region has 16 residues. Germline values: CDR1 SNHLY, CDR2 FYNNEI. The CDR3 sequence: CASSVSGWRTSETQYF. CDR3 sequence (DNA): TGTGCCAGCAGTGTATCAGGGTGGAGGACAAGCGAGACCCAGTACTTC.

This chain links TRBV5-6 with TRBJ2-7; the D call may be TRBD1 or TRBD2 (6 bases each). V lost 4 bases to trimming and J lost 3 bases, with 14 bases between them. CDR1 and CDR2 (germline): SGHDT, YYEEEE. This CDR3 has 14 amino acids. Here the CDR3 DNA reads TGTGCCAGCAGCGCCGGAGGGGGGAACTACGAGCAGTACTTC. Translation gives CASSAGGGNYEQYF.

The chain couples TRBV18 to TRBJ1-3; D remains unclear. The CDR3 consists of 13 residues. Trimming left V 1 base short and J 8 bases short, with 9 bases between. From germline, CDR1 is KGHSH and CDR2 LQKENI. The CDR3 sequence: CASSPREGDTIYF. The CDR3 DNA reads TGTGCCAGCTCACCACGGGAGGGAGACACCATATATTTT.

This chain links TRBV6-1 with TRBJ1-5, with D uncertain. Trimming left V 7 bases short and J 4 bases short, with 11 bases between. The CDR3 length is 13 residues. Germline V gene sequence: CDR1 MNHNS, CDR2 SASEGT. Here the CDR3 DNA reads TGTGCCAGCACTCCAGTTCAAAATCAGCCCCAGCATTTT. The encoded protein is CASTPVQNQPQHF.

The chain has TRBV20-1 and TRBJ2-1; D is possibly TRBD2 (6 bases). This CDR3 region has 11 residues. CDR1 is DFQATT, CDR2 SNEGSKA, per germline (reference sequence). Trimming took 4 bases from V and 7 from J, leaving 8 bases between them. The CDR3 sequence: CSATGRNEQFF. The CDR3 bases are TGCAGTGCTACAGGGAGGAATGAGCAGTTCTTC.

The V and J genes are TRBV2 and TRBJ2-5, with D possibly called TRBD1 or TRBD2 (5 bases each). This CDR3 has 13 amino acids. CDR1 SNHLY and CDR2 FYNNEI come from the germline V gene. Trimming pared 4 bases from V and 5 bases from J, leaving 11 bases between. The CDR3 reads CASSAGRGETQYF. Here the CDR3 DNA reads TGTGCCAGCAGTGCGGGACGAGGGGAGACCCAGTACTTC.

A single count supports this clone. The CDR3 loop is CASSVMGQGDGYTF. The CDR3 DNA sequence: TGTGCCAGCAGCGTAATGGGACAGGGGGATGGCTACACCTTC. J is TRBJ1-2 and V is TRBV2; 11 positions match TRBD1. J lost 6 bases, V lost 6 bases, and 6 bases had no gene match. The CDR3 is 14 amino acids. CDR1 is SNHLY and CDR2 is FYNNEI in the germline V gene.

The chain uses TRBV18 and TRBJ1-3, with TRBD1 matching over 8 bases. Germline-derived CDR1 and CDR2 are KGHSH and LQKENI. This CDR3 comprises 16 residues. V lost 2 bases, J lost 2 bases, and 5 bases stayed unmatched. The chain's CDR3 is CASSPGTGLTGNTIYF. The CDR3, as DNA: TGTGCCAGCTCACCAGGGACAGGATTGACTGGAAACACCATATATTTT.

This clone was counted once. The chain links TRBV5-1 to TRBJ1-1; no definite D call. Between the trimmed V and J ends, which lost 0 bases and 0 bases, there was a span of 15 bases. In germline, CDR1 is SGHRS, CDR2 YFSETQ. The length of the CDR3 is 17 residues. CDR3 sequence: CASSLGRAGTMNTEAFF. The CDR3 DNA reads TGCGCCAGCAGCTTGGGACGGGCAGGTACCATGAACACTGAAGCTTTCTTT.

CDR3 in amino acids: CASSPGTPGTDTQYF. CDR3 nucleotides: TGTGCCAGCAGCCCCGGGACACCTGGCACAGATACGCAGTATTTT. V gene TRBV11-2 combines with J gene TRBJ2-3; a possible D gene is TRBD1 (6 bases). Germline V CDR1 and CDR2: SGHAT, FQNNGV. V dropped 5 bases and J dropped 1 base, with 13 bases sitting between them. The CDR3 is 15 amino acids.

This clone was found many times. This CDR3 reads CASSPGPNYGYTF. CDR3 DNA: TGTGCCAGCAGCCCGGGCCCTAACTATGGCTACACCTTC. This chain connects TRBV11-2 to TRBJ1-2, with D hard to call. CDR1 SGHAT and CDR2 FQNNGV come from the germline V gene. The CDR3 contains 13 residues. V was pared by 5 bases and J by 0 bases, with 7 bases between.

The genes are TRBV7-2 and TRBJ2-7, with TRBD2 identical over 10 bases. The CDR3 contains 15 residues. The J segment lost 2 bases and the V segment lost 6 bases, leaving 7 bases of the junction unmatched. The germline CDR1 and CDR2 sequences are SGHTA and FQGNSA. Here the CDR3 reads CASRTTSGDTYEQYF. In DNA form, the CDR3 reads TGTGCCAGCAGAACCACTAGCGGGGATACCTACGAGCAGTACTTC.

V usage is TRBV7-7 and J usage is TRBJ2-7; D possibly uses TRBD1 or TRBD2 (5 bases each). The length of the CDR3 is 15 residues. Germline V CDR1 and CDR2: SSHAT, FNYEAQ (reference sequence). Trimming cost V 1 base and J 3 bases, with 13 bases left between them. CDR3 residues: CASSLVRGPGYEQYF. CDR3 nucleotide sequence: TGTGCCAGCAGCTTAGTGAGGGGTCCCGGCTACGAGCAGTACTTC.

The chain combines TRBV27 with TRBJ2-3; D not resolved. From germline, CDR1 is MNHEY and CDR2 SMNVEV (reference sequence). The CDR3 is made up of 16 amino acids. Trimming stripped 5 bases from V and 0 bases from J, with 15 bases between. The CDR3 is CASSNQKQKSTDTQYF. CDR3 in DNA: TGTGCCAGCAGTAACCAGAAACAGAAGAGCACAGATACGCAGTATTTT.

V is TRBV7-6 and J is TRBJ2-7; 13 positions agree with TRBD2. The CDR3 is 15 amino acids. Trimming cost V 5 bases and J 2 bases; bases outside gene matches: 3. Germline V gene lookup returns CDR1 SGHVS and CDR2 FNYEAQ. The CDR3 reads CASSPGLAGAYEQYF. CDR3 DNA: TGTGCCAGCAGCCCCGGACTAGCGGGAGCCTACGAGCAGTACTTC.